What follows are 28 T cell receptor beta chains derived from one specimen sequenced in a study of patients and donors after allogeneic stem cell transplantation. TCRdb re-called the RT-PCR reads through MiXCR, storing one row per CDR3 protein. Seen here are about 76,000 distinct CDR3 sequences, about a quarter observed once, and the top ten hold more than 25%. Input material: blood, either unsorted or a sorted T cell fraction (not recorded which). The receptor set was obtained from a human donor who was either an allogeneic HSCT recipient or a stem cell or donor lymphocyte infusion donor (not recorded which). It is not recorded whose cells these are; they may come from a transplant donor.

This clonotype has just a few counts. This rearrangement joins TRBV7-9 to TRBJ1-1, with D uncertain. In germline, CDR1 is SEHNR, CDR2 FQNEAQ (reference sequence). The CDR3 runs to 16 residues. V lost 1 base and J 5 bases, leaving 17 bases between the germline ends. CDR3 loop: CASSLDANRLWTEAFF. In DNA, the CDR3 is TGTGCCAGCAGCTTAGATGCCAACAGATTGTGGACTGAAGCTTTCTTT. The whole variable domain, remainder taken from reference TRBV7-9 and TRBJ1-1, is DTGVSQNPRHKITKRGQNVTFRCDPISEHNRLYWYRQTLGQGPEFLTYFQNEAQLEKSRLLSDRFSAERPKGSFSTLEIQRTEQGDSAMYLCASSLDANRLWTEAFFGQGTRLTVV.

The rearrangement links TRBV5-1 to TRBJ1-1; TRBD1 matches 9 bases. The germline V gene encodes CDR1 SGHRS and CDR2 YFSETQ. V shed 4 bases, J shed 3 bases, and the junction held 4 bases outside the gene matches. The CDR3 consists of 14 residues. CDR3 in amino acids: CASSPGTGHTEAFF. CDR3 in DNA: TGCGCCAGCAGCCCAGGGACAGGGCACACTGAAGCTTTCTTT.

This clonotype was observed a few times. The rearrangement links TRBV7-2 to TRBJ2-3; 9 nucleotides line up with TRBD1. CDR3 length: 14 amino acids. J was trimmed by 1 base and V by 4 bases; bases with no gene match: 0. CDR1 is SGHTA, CDR2 FQGNSA, per germline. CDR3 protein: CASSWDRGTDTQYF. The DNA for the CDR3 is TGTGCCAGCAGCTGGGACAGGGGCACAGATACGCAGTATTTT.

The sample holds a few counts of this clonotype. V and J are TRBV7-9 and TRBJ2-1, with TRBD2 matching over 8 bases. This CDR3 is 19 amino acids long. Germline CDR1 and CDR2: SEHNR and FQNEAQ (reference sequence). Trimming removed 3 bases from V and 4 bases from J; junction bases left unmatched: 17. This chain's CDR3 is CASSFTPGGPRMRYNEQFF. The CDR3 coding sequence is TGTGCCAGCAGCTTTACCCCGGGAGGGCCACGGATGCGATACAATGAGCAGTTCTTC.

The genes are TRBV20-1 and TRBJ2-7; 9 nucleotides line up with TRBD1. CDR1 and CDR2 from the germline V gene are DFQATT and SNEGSKA (reference sequence). The CDR3 has 15 amino acids. V shed 0 bases and J 4 bases; nucleotides not matched to a gene: 7. The CDR3 loop is CSARDSGTGRYEQYF. Here the CDR3 DNA reads TGCAGTGCTAGAGACTCCGGGACAGGGAGGTACGAGCAGTACTTC.

The V gene is TRBV3-1, the J gene TRBJ2-5, with 8 nucleotides matching TRBD2. V lost 1 base, J lost 4 bases, and 11 bases stayed unmatched. The CDR3 contains 17 residues. CDR1 and CDR2 (germline): LGHDT, YNNKEL (reference sequence). CDR3 DNA sequence: TGTGCCAGCAGCCAAGGGGAAGGACTAGCATCCCCAGAGACCCAGTACTTC. It yields the protein CASSQGEGLASPETQYF.

This chain links TRBV7-9 with TRBJ1-3, with D maybe TRBD1 (5 bases). The V end was cut by 2 bases, the J end by 0 bases, with 11 bases between. CDR3 length equals 16 residues. Germline lookup yields CDR1 SEHNR and CDR2 FQNEAQ (reference sequence). The CDR3 loop is CASSLSGGASGNTIYF. CDR3 nucleotide sequence: TGTGCCAGCAGCTTAAGCGGGGGAGCCTCTGGAAACACCATATATTTT.

CDR3 DNA: TGTGCCAGCAAGTTCGAGGGGGCTGGGAATTCACCCCTCCACTTT. This gives the protein CASKFEGAGNSPLHF. The chain uses TRBV27 and TRBJ1-6; 7 bases align to TRBD1. The germline CDR1 and CDR2 sequences are MNHEY and SMNVEV (reference sequence). The CDR3 extends over 15 amino acids. V was pared by 7 bases and J by 7 bases, with 10 bases of the junction left unmatched.

The chain recombines TRBV12-3 or TRBV12-4 with TRBJ1-5, with D possibly being TRBD1 (5 bases). CDR3 length equals 12 residues. V was cut by 9 bases and J by 4 bases, with 10 bases left in between. The CDR3 region has the DNA TGTGCCAGTGGGGCGGCAAATCAGCCCCAGCATTTT. Amino acids: CASGAANQPQHF.

A few counts support this clonotype. This rearrangement joins TRBV29-1 to TRBJ2-2; D not resolved. This CDR3 has 10 amino acids. Trimming shortened V by 1 base and J by 6 bases, and 0 bases separated the two germline ends. Germline values: CDR1 SQVTM, CDR2 ANQGSEA. CDR3 loop: CSVEAGELFF. The CDR3, as DNA: TGCAGCGTTGAAGCCGGGGAGCTGTTTTTT.

This clonotype was observed once. The V gene is TRBV5-1, the J gene TRBJ2-6, with 8 bases that match TRBD1. The germline V gene encodes CDR1 SGHRS and CDR2 YFSETQ. V trimming: 4 bases; J trimming: 0 bases; junction bases outside the gene matches: 9. There are 18 residues in the CDR3. This chain's CDR3 is CASSRGQEGFSGANVLTF. The CDR3 DNA follows: TGCGCCAGCAGCAGGGGACAGGAAGGGTTCTCTGGGGCCAACGTCCTGACTTTC.

The genes are TRBV12-3 or TRBV12-4 and TRBJ1-1, with TRBD1 identical over 7 bases. V was clipped by 4 bases and J by 0 bases; unmatched bases: 11. This CDR3 has 17 amino acids. For the CDR3, the DNA is TGTGCCAGCAGTTATCCCACAGGGGCGGGCATGAACACTGAAGCTTTCTTT. It translates to CASSYPTGAGMNTEAFF.

This clonotype turned up a few times. This chain connects TRBV24-1 to TRBJ2-1; D is perhaps TRBD2 (5 bases). This CDR3 contains 13 residues. CDR1 is KGHDR and CDR2 is SFDVKD in the germline V gene. V gave up 4 bases and J gave up 4 bases, with 7 bases separating them. The DNA of the CDR3 is TGTGCCACCAGTGAGGACTCTTACAATGAGCAGTTCTTC. It translates to CATSEDSYNEQFF.

The chain has TRBV14 and TRBJ2-1; D could derive from TRBD1 or TRBD2 (6 bases each). The germline gives CDR1 SGHDN, CDR2 FVKESK. V lost 2 bases and J lost 6, with 14 bases in between. CDR3 length equals 15 residues. CDR3 residues: CASSQWRGRGNEQFF. For the CDR3, the DNA is TGTGCCAGCAGCCAATGGAGGGGGAGAGGCAATGAGCAGTTCTTC.

This clonotype was seen a handful of times. V is TRBV7-2 and J is TRBJ1-4; perhaps TRBD1 as D (5 bases). The CDR3 consists of 17 residues. Deletions cut 1 base from V and 5 bases from J, with 17 bases between. Germline V gives CDR1 SGHTA, CDR2 FQGNSA. The CDR3 region is CASSLGHFGGWNEKLFF. The CDR3 DNA reads TGTGCCAGCAGCTTAGGGCACTTCGGGGGTTGGAATGAAAAACTGTTTTTT.

The chain combines TRBV20-1 with TRBJ1-2; 9 positions agree with TRBD1. The V gene end was trimmed by 5 bases and the J gene end by 7 bases; junction bases not matched to a gene: 2. The CDR3 sequence is 11 residues long. The germline gives CDR1 DFQATT, CDR2 SNEGSKA (reference sequence). The CDR3 DNA sequence: TGCAGTGCTTCGGACAGGGGTGGCTACACCTTC. This codes for CSASDRGGYTF.

The rearrangement joins TRBV12-3 or TRBV12-4 to TRBJ1-2; D unclear. Trimming took off 7 bases at V and 5 bases at J, with 14 bases between the two ends. CDR3 length: 13 residues. The CDR3 DNA reads TGTGCCAGCATGGAAGGGTTTTTTTATGGCTACACCTTC. Protein sequence: CASMEGFFYGYTF.

This clonotype was found a few times. The J gene is TRBJ2-1, the V gene TRBV20-1; 11 bases are a match to TRBD2. From germline, CDR1 is DFQATT and CDR2 SNEGSKA (reference sequence). The CDR3 contains 13 residues. The V gene end was trimmed by 6 bases and the J gene end by 7 bases; junction bases not matched to a gene: 5. CDR3 residues: CSAPGLAENEQFF. In DNA form, the CDR3 reads TGCAGTGCCCCGGGACTAGCGGAGAATGAGCAGTTCTTC.

The V gene is TRBV7-9, the J gene TRBJ1-1; TRBD1 matches 7 bases. The CDR3 is made up of 14 amino acids. The trim removed 1 base at V and 4 bases at J, leaving 3 bases unmatched. From germline, CDR1 is SEHNR and CDR2 FQNEAQ (reference sequence). The CDR3 DNA reads TGTGCCAGCAGCTTAGGACAGGGAATCACTGAAGCTTTCTTT. Translation gives CASSLGQGITEAFF.

This clonotype was seen more than once but under ten times. The J gene is TRBJ2-3, the V gene TRBV20-1, with D unresolved. Per the germline V gene, CDR1 is DFQATT and CDR2 is SNEGSKA (reference sequence). This CDR3 is 12 amino acids long. Trimming took off 4 bases at V and 1 base at J, with 6 bases between the two ends. The DNA of the CDR3 is TGCAGTGCTATCTCCGGCACAGATACGCAGTATTTT. Its translation: CSAISGTDTQYF.

This clonotype has at least ten counts. The chain employs TRBV20-1 and TRBJ2-7; 9 nucleotides agree with TRBD1. The CDR3 is 15 amino acids. J gave up 4 bases and V 3 bases, and 10 bases lay outside the gene matches. Germline V gene lookup returns CDR1 DFQATT and CDR2 SNEGSKA (reference sequence). In DNA, the CDR3 is TGCAGTGCTAGGATGGACAGGGGCCAAGGGTACGAGCAGTACTTC. Its protein product is CSARMDRGQGYEQYF.

V is TRBV20-1 and J is TRBJ2-1; D is possibly TRBD1 (6 bases). The V end was cut by 1 base, the J end by 6 bases, with 13 bases between. CDR1 is DFQATT and CDR2 is SNEGSKA in the germline V gene (reference sequence). The CDR3 loop spans 14 amino acids. CDR3 bases: TGCAGTGCTAGAGCCGCCTACAGGGCCAATGAGCAGTTCTTC. Protein sequence: CSARAAYRANEQFF.

This clonotype occurred a few times. This chain uses TRBV5-1 with TRBJ2-5; 14 bases map to TRBD2. There are 18 residues in the CDR3. Germline V gives CDR1 SGHRS, CDR2 YFSETQ. With 3 bases clipped from V and 5 bases from J, the junction kept 12 bases outside the gene matches. The DNA for the CDR3 is TGCGCCAGCAGCTGGGGCGGGACTAGCGGGAGAGAATTCGAGACCCAGTACTTC. This translates into CASSWGGTSGREFETQYF.

The chain carries TRBV29-1 and TRBJ1-1; 7 bases fit TRBD1. The CDR3 runs to 13 residues. J gave up 0 bases and V 5 bases, and 3 bases lay outside the gene matches. CDR1 and CDR2 (germline): SQVTM, ANQGSEA. CDR3 protein: CSVLTGLNTEAFF. In DNA, the CDR3 is TGCAGCGTTCTGACAGGGTTGAACACTGAAGCTTTCTTT.

The genes are TRBV12-3 or TRBV12-4 and TRBJ2-7; 7 bases are shared with TRBD1. V lost 6 bases to trimming and J lost 3 bases; unmatched junction nucleotides: 5. The CDR3 runs 13 residues. This CDR3 is CASRIRDSYEQYF. The DNA for the CDR3 is TGTGCCAGCAGAATCCGGGACAGCTACGAGCAGTACTTC.

This clonotype occurred a few times. This chain joins TRBV20-1 and TRBJ2-3; D assignment may be TRBD1 or TRBD2 (5 bases each). Germline lookup yields CDR1 DFQATT and CDR2 SNEGSKA (reference sequence). Trimming removed 1 base from V and 6 bases from J, with 17 bases in between. The CDR3 totals 15 residues. CDR3 bases: TGCAGTGCTAGAGCCAACTCGAAGGGGACGGATACGCAGTATTTT. It codes for CSARANSKGTDTQYF.

The rearrangement joins TRBV28 to TRBJ1-1; the match to TRBD1 covers 9 bases. V trimming: 4 bases; J trimming: 0 bases; junction bases outside the gene matches: 9. This CDR3 has 17 residues. Germline values: CDR1 MDHEN, CDR2 SYDVKM. CDR3 amino acids: CASSSGQGLLMNTEAFF. The CDR3 nucleotides read TGTGCCAGCAGTTCCGGACAGGGGCTTTTAATGAACACTGAAGCTTTCTTT.

This clonotype was recorded a few times. The rearrangement links TRBV6-5 to TRBJ2-1; 7 bases match TRBD1. Germline lookup yields CDR1 MNHEY and CDR2 SVGAGI. J was trimmed by 5 bases and V by 7 bases; bases with no gene match: 11. This CDR3 spans 15 amino acids. In DNA form, the CDR3 reads TGTGCCAGCAAAGATGTTGAGGGGGCCCACAATGAGCAGTTCTTC. As protein: CASKDVEGAHNEQFF.